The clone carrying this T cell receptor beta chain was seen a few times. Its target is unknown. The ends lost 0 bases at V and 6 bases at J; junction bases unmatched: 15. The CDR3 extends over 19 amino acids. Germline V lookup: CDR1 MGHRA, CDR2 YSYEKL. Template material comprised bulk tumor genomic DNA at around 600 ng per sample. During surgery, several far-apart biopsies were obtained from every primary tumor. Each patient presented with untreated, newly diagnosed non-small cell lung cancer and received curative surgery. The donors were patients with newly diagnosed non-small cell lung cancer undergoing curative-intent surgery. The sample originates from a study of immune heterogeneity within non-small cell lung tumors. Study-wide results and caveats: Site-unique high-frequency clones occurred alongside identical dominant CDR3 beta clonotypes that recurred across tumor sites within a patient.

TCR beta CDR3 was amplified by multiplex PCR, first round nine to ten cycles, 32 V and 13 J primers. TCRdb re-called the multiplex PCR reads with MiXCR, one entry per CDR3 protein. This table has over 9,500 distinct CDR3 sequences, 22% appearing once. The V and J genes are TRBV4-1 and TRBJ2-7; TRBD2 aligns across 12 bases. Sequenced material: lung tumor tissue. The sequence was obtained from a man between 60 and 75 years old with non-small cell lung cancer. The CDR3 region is CASSQDTGTSGSSSPEQYF. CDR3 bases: TGCGCCAGCAGCCAAGATACAGGGACTAGCGGGTCCTCGTCACCCGAGCAGTACTTC.